The source of this T cell receptor (beta chain) is a study of control samples from healthy donors and cancer patients. J gave up 6 bases and V 3 bases, and 1 base lay outside the gene matches. The CDR3 is 13 amino acids. Assay: immunoSEQ multiplex PCR; the TCRdb copy retains only in-frame clones and omits some. The sample lists about 95,000 clones, about nine tenths occurring once. Sequencing was performed on blood. This sequence was found in a woman in her 70s in good health. The chain uses TRBV12-3 or TRBV12-4 and TRBJ2-3; TRBD2 aligns across 9 bases. The CDR3 is CASSFTSGDTQYF. In DNA form, the CDR3 reads TGTGCCAGCAGTTTTACTAGCGGGGATACGCAGTATTTT.